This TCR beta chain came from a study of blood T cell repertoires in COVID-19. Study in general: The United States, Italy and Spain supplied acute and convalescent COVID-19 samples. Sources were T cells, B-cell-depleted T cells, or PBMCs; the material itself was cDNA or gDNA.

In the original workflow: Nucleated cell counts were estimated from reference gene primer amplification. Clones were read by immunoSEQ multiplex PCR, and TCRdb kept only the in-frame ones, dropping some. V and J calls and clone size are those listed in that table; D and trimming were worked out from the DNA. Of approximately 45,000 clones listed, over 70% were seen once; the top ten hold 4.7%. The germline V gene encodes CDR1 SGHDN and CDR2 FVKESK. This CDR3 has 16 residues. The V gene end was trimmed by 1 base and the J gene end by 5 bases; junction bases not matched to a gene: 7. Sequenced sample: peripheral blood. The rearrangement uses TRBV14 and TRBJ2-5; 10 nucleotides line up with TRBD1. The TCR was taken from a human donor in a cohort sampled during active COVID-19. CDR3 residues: CASSQGTGTGVETQYF. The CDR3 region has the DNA TGTGCCAGCAGCCAAGGGACCGGGACAGGGGTCGAGACCCAGTACTTC. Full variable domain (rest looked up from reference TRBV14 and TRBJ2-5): EAGVTQFPSHSVIEKGQTVTLRCDPISGHDNLYWYRRVMGKEIKFLLHFVKESKQDESGMPNNRFLAERTGGTYSTLKVQPAELEDSGVYFCASSQGTGTGVETQYFGPGTRLLVL.